This T cell receptor beta chain is drawn from a study of cytomegalovirus exposure and HLA in healthy donors. Germline loops: CDR1 SGHVS, CDR2 FQNEAQ. The CDR3 has 14 residues. V gave up 7 bases and J gave up 6 bases; unmatched junction bases: 5. PCR amplification relied on 60 Vbeta primers (plus 13 Jbeta primers). Method: immunoSEQ multiplex PCR; TCRdb's copy keeps in-frame clones and lacks some. Here the sample table reports fewer than 100,000 clones. Source material: PBMCs. The sequence derives from a man aged 18 to 29 in good health and CMV-seropositive. The V gene is TRBV7-8, the J gene TRBJ2-1; 11 bases are a match to TRBD2. The CDR3 reads CASKTGLAANEQFF. The DNA of the CDR3 is TGTGCCAGCAAGACGGGACTAGCGGCCAATGAGCAGTTCTTC.